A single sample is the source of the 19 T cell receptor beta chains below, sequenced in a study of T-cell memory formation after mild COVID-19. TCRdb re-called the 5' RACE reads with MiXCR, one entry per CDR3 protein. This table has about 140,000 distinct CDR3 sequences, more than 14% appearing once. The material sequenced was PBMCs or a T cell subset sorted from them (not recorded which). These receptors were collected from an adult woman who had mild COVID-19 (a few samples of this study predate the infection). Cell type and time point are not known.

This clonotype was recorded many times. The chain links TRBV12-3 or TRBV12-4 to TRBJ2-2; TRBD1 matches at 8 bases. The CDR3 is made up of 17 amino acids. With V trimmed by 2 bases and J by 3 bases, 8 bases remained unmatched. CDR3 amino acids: CASSLKAGGDYTGELFF. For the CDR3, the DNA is TGTGCCAGCAGTTTAAAGGCAGGGGGCGATTACACCGGGGAGCTGTTTTTT.

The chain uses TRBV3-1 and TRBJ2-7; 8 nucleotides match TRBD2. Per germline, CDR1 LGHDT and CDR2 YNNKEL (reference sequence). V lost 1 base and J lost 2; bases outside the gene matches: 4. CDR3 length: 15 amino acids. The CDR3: CASSQASGGPYEQYF. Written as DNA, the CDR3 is TGTGCCAGCAGCCAAGCTTCGGGAGGGCCCTACGAGCAGTACTTC.

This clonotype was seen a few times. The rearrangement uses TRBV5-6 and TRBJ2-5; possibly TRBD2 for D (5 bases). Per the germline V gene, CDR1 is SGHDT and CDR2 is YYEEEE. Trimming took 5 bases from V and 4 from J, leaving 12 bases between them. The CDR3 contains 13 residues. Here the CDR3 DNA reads TGTGCCAGCAGTCGGGGTCTGCGAGAGACCCAGTACTTC. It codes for CASSRGLRETQYF.

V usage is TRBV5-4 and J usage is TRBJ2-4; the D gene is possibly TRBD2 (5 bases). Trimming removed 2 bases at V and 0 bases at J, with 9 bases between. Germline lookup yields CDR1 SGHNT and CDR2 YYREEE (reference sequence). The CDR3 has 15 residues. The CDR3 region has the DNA TGTGCCAGCAGCTTCTCCGGGATAGCCAAAAACATTCAGTACTTC. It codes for CASSFSGIAKNIQYF. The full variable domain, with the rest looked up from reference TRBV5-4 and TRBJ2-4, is ETGVTQSPTHLIKTRGQQVTLRCSSQSGHNTVSWYQQALGQGPQFIFQYYREEENGRGNFPPRFSGLQFPNYSSELNVNALELDDSALYLCASSFSGIAKNIQYFGAGTRLSVL.

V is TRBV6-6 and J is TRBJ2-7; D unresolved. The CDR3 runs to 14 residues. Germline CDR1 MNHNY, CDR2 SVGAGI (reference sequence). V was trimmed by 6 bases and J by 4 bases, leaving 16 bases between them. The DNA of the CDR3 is TGTGCCAGCAGCCACAGTGGCCGGTATTACGAGCAGTACTTC. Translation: CASSHSGRYYEQYF.

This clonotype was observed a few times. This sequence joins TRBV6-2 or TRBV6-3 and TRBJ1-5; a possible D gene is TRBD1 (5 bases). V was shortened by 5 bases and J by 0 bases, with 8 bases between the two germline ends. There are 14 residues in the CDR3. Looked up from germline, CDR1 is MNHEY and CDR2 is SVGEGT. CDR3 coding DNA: TGTGCCAGCAGTCCCCAGGGTAGCAATCAGCCCCAGCATTTT. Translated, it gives CASSPQGSNQPQHF.

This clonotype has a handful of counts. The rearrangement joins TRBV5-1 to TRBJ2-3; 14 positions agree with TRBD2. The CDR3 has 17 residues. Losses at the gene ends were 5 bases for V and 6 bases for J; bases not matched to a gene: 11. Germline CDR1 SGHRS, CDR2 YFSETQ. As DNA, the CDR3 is TGCGCCAGCAGTCCGGGACTAGCGGGGGAAATAGGGGATACGCAGTATTTT. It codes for CASSPGLAGEIGDTQYF.

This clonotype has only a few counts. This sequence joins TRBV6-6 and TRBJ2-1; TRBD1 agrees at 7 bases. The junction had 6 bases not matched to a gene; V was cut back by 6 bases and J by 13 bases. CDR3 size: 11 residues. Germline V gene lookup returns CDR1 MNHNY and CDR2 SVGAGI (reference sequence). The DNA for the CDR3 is TGTGCCAGCAGCCCCGGACAGGTCCAGTTCTTC. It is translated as CASSPGQVQFF.

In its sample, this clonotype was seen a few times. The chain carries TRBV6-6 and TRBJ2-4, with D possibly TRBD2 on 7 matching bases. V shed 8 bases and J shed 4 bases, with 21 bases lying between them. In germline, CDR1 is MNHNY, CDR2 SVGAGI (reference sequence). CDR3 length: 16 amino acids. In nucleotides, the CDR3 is TGTGCCAGCGGGGGGGGCACCCTACACGGGAAAAACATTCAGTACTTC. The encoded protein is CASGGGTLHGKNIQYF.

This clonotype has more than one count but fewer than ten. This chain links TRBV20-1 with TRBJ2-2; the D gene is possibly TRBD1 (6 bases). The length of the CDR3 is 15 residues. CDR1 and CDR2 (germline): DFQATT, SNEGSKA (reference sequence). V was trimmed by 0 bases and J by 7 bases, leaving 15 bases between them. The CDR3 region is CSARDPTGHIGELFF. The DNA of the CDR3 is TGCAGTGCTAGAGATCCAACAGGGCACATCGGGGAGCTGTTTTTT.

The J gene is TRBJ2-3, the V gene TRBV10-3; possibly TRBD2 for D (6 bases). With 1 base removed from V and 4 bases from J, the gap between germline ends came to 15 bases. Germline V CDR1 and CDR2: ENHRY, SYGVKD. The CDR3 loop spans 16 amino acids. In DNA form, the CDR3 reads TGTGCCATCAGTGAGTGGGGGGTCCTAAACGCAGATACGCAGTATTTT. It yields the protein CAISEWGVLNADTQYF.

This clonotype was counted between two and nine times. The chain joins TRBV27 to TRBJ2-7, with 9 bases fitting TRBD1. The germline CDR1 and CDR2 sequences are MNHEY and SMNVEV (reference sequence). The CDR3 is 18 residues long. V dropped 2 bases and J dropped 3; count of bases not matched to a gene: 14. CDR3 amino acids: CASSLRPGTGRPGYEQYF. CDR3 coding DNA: TGTGCCAGCAGTTTACGTCCCGGGACAGGGCGCCCCGGCTACGAGCAGTACTTC.

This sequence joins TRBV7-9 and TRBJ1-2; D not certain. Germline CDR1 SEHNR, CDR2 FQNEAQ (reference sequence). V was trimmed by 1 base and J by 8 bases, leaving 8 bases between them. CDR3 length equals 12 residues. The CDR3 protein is CASSLEMGGYTF. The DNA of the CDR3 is TGTGCCAGCAGCTTAGAGATGGGGGGCTACACCTTC. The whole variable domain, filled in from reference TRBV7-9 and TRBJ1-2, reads DTGVSQNPRHKITKRGQNVTFRCDPISEHNRLYWYRQTLGQGPEFLTYFQNEAQLEKSRLLSDRFSAERPKGSFSTLEIQRTEQGDSAMYLCASSLEMGGYTFGSGTRLTVV.

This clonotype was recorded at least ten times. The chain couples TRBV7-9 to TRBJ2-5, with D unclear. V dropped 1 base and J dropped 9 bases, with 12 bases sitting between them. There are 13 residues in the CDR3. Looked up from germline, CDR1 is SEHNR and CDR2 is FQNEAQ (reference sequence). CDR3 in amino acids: CASSLGLVSAQYF. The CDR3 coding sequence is TGTGCCAGCAGCTTAGGGCTAGTCTCGGCCCAGTACTTC.

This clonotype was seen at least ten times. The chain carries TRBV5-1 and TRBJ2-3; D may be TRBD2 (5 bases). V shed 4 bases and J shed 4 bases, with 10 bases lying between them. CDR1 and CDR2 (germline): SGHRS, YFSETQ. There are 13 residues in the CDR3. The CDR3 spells CASSPASPDTQYF. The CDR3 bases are TGCGCCAGCAGCCCGGCTAGCCCAGATACGCAGTATTTT.

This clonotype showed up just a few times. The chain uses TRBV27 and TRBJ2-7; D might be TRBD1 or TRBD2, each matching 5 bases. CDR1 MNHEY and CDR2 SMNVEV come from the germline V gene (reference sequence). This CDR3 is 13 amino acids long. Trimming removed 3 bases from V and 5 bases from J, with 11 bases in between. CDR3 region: CASSFGGFDEQYF. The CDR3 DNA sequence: TGTGCCAGCAGTTTTGGGGGTTTCGACGAGCAGTACTTC.

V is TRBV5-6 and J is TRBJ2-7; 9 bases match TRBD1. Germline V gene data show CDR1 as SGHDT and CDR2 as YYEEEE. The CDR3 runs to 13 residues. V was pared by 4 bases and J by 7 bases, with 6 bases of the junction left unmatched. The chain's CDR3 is CASSQGTGKEQYF. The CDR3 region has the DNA TGTGCCAGCAGCCAGGGGACAGGGAAGGAGCAGTACTTC.

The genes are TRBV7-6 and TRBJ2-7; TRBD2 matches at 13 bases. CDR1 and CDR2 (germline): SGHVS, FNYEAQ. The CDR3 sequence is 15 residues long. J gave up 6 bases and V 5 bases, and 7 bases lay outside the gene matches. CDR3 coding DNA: TGTGCCAGCAGCGCCGGACTAGCGGGAGTATCCGAGCAGTACTTC. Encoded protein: CASSAGLAGVSEQYF. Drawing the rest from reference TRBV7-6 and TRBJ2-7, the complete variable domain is GAGVSQSPRYKVTKRGQDVALRCDPISGHVSLYWYRQALGQGPEFLTYFNYEAQQDKSGLPNDRFSAERPEGSISTLTIQRTEQRDSAMYRCASSAGLAGVSEQYFGPGTRLTVT.

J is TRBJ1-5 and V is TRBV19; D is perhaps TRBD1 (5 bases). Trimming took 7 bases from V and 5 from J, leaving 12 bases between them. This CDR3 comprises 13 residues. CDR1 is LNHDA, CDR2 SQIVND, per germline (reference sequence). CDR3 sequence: CASNRDSHQPQHF. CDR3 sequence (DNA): TGTGCCAGTAATCGAGACAGCCATCAGCCCCAGCATTTT.